This T cell receptor (beta chain) was sequenced in a study of T-cell memory formation after mild COVID-19. Overall study results and limits: Some clones that responded were present in memory (sampled pre-infection), which suggests cross-reactive memory joined.

Notes on this clonotype: Its antigen is not known.

The V end lost 5 bases, the J end lost 14 bases, and 23 bases lay between the germline ends. Germline V gives CDR1 SGHRS, CDR2 YFSETQ. CDR3 size: 15 residues. Each CDR3 protein gets one entry after TCRdb re-called the 5' RACE reads with MiXCR. This table holds roughly 610,000 distinct CDR3 sequences, 15% to 20% found once. Sequencing was carried out using PBMCs or a T cell subset sorted from them (not recorded which). The origin of this receptor is an adult woman who had mild COVID-19 (a few samples of this study predate the infection). Cell type and time point are not known. The gene calls are TRBV5-1 and TRBJ1-6; tentatively, D is TRBD1 (6 bases). CDR3 amino acids: CASSQRDSGGGALHF. The CDR3 nucleotides are TGCGCCAGCAGTCAACGTGACAGCGGAGGGGGGGCCCTCCACTTT.